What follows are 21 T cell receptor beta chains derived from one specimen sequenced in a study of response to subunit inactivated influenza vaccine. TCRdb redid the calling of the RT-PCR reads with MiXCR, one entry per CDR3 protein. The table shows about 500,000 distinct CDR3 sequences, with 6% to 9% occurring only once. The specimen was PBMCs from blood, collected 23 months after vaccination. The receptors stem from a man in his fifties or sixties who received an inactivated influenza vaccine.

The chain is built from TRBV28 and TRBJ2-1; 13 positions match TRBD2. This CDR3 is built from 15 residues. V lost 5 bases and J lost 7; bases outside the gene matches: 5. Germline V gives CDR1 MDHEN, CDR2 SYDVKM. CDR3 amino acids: CASSLPGLAGNEQFF. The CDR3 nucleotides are TGTGCCAGCAGTCTACCGGGACTAGCGGGAAATGAGCAGTTCTTC.

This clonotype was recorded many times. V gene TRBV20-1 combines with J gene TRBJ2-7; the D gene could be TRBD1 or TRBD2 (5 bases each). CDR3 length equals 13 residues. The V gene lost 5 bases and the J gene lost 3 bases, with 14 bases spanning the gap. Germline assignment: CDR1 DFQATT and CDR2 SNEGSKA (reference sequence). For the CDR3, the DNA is TGCAGTGCTGGGGACCGACTCAGCTACGAGCAGTACTTC. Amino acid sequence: CSAGDRLSYEQYF.

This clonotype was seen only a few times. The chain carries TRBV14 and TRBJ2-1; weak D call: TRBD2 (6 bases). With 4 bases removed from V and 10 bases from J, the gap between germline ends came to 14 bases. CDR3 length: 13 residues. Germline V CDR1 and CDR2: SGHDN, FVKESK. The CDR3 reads CASSLNLAGEQFF. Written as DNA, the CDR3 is TGTGCCAGCAGCCTCAACCTCGCGGGAGAGCAGTTCTTC.

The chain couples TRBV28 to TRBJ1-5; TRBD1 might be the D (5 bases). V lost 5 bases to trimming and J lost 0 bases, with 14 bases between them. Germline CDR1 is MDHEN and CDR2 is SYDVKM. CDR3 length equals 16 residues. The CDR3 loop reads CASSPGLTVSNQPQHF. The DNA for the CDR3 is TGTGCCAGCAGTCCGGGTCTGACAGTTAGCAATCAGCCCCAGCATTTT.

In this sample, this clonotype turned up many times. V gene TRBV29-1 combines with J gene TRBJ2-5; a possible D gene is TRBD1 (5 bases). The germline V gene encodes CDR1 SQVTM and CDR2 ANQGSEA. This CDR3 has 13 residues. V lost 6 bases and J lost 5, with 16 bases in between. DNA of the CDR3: TGCAGCGTAGGCGACAGAACTCGCGAGACCCAGTACTTC. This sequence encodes CSVGDRTRETQYF.

DNA for the CDR3: TGTGCCAGCAGTGAAGATTACGGGGGAGGGGTCGACACCGGGGAGCTGTTTTTT. Its translation: CASSEDYGGGVDTGELFF. The chain carries TRBV25-1 and TRBJ2-2; 7 bases line up with TRBD2. Trimming cost V 2 bases and J 3 bases; bases outside gene matches: 12. Germline assignment: CDR1 MGHDK and CDR2 SYGVNS. This CDR3 is 18 amino acids long.

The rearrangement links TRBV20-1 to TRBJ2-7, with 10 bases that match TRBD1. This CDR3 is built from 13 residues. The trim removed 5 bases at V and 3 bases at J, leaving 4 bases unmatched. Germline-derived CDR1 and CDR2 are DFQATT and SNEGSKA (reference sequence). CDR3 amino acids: CSAARDRGYEQYF. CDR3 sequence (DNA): TGCAGTGCTGCACGGGACAGGGGCTACGAGCAGTACTTC.

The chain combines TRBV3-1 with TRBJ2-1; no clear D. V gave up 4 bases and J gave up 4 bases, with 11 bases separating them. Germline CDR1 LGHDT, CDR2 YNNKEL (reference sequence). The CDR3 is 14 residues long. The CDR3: CASSRAELYNEQFF. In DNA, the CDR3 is TGTGCCAGCAGCCGTGCGGAATTATACAATGAGCAGTTCTTC.

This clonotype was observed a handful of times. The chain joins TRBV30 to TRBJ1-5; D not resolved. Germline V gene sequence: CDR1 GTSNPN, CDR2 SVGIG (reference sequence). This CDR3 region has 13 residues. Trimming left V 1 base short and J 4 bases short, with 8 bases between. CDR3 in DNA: TGTGCCTGGAGTGGAAAGGCAAATCAGCCCCAGCATTTT. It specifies CAWSGKANQPQHF.

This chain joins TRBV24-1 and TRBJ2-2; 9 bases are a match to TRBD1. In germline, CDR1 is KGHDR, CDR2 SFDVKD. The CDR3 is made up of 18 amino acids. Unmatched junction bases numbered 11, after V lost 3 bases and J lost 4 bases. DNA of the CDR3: TGTGCCACCAGTGATCCCGGGACAGGGTCCCCGGGCACCGGGGAGCTGTTTTTT. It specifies CATSDPGTGSPGTGELFF.

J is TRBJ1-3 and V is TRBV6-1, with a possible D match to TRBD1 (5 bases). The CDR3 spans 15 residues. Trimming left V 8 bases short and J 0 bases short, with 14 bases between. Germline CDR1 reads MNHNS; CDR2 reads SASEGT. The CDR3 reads CASFPGQTSGNTIYF. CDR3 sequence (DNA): TGTGCCAGCTTCCCGGGGCAGACCTCTGGAAACACCATATATTTT.

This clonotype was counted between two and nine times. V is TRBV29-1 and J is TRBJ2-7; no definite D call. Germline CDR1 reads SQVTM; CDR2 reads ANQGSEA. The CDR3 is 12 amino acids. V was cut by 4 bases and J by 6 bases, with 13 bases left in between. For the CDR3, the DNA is TGCAGCGTTGTTCGTAGTTCCGGCGAGCAGTACTTC. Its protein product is CSVVRSSGEQYF.

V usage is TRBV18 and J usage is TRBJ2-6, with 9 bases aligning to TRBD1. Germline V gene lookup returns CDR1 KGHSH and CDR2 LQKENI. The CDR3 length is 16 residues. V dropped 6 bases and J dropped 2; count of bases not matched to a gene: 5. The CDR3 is CASSSGQGAGANVLTF. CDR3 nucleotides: TGTGCCAGCTCGTCGGGACAGGGTGCTGGGGCCAACGTCCTGACTTTC. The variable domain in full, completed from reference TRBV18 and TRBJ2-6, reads NAGVMQNPRHLVRRRGQEARLRCSPMKGHSHVYWYRQLPEEGLKFMVYLQKENIIDESGMPKERFSAEFPKEGPSILRIQQVVRGDSAAYFCASSSGQGAGANVLTFGAGSRLTVL.

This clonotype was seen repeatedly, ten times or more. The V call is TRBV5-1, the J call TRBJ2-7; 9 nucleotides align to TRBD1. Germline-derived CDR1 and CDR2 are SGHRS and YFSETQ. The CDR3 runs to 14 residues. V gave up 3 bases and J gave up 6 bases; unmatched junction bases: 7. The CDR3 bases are TGCGCCAGCAGCTCCGGGACAGGGAAAGGCGAGCAGTACTTC. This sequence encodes CASSSGTGKGEQYF.

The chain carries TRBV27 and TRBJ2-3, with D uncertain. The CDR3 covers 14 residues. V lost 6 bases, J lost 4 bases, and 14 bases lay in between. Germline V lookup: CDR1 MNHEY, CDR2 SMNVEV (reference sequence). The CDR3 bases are TGTGCCAGCAGCCCCCTCTATGACCCAGATACGCAGTATTTT. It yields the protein CASSPLYDPDTQYF.

The CDR3, as DNA: TGTGCCAGTACCTGGACCGGCGGGGAAGGAAACACCATATATTTT. Its protein product is CASTWTGGEGNTIYF. The rearrangement joins TRBV19 to TRBJ1-3; no reliable D call. The CDR3 is 15 amino acids. Trimming stripped 7 bases from V and 4 bases from J, with 17 bases between. Germline lookup yields CDR1 LNHDA and CDR2 SQIVND (reference sequence). Full variable domain (rest looked up from reference TRBV19 and TRBJ1-3): DGGITQSPKYLFRKEGQNVTLSCEQNLNHDAMYWYRQDPGQGLRLIYYSQIVNDFQKGDIAEGYSVSREKKESFPLTVTSAQKNPTAFYLCASTWTGGEGNTIYFGEGSWLTVV.

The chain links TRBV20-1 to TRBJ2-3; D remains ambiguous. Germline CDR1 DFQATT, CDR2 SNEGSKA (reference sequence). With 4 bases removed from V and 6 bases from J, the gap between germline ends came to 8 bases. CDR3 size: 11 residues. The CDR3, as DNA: TGCAGTGCTACCCATCAGGATACGCAGTATTTT. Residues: CSATHQDTQYF.

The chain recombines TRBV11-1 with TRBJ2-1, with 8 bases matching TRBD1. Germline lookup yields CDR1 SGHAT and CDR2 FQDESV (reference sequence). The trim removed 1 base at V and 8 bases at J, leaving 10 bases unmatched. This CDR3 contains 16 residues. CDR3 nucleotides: TGTGCCAGCAGCTTAGGCTCCCGGGACAGGTTCGATGAGCAGTTCTTC. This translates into CASSLGSRDRFDEQFF.

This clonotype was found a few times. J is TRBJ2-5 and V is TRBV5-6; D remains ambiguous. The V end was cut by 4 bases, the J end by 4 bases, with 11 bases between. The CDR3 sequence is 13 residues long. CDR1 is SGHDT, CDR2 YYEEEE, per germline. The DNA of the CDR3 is TGTGCCAGCAGCCACTCGCCGGGAGAGACCCAGTACTTC. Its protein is CASSHSPGETQYF.

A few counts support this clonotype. CDR3 sequence: CASSFGDREGSNQPQHF. CDR3 sequence (DNA): TGTGCCAGCAGTTTCGGAGATAGAGAGGGTAGCAATCAGCCCCAGCATTTT. The chain combines TRBV12-3 or TRBV12-4 with TRBJ1-5; no firm D call. The V end lost 3 bases, the J end lost 0 bases, and 15 bases lay between the germline ends. The CDR3 is made up of 17 amino acids.

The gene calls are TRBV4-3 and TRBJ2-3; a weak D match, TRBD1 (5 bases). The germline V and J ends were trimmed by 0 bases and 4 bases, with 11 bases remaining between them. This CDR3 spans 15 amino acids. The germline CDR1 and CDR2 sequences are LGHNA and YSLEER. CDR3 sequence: CASSQDPLRADTQYF. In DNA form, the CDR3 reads TGCGCCAGCAGCCAAGACCCCCTCAGGGCAGATACGCAGTATTTT.